This T cell receptor (beta chain) was identified during a study of cytotoxic CD8 clonotypes in ibrutinib-treated CLL (dated by TCRdb to the early 2020s). Describing the broader study: The cohort had 11 relapsed/refractory and around 16 treatment-naive patients; 17 to 18 were IGHV unmutated. Responses were partial in around 24 patients and complete in 2; after median approximately 5.5 years follow-up, about 15 stayed in remission and about twelve progressed. The response samples were drawn at a median of 12 months into treatment, with a range of roughly 6 to 40 months. On average, each sample had approximately 250,000 productive templates and approximately 100,000 productive rearrangements. Longitudinal samples were available for about 30% of the roughly 90 trial participants. Cryopreserved peripheral blood mononuclear cells were collected at three points: before therapy, at response, and at either sustained remission or disease progression. Every sample from remission and from progressive disease was obtained while the patients were still on ibrutinib.

The time point label for this specimen denotes: roughly 2 years on ibrutinib. For TCR beta library preparation, roughly 2 micrograms of genomic DNA were extracted from the cryopreserved PBMCs. Longitudinal blood samples from CLL patients on ibrutinib monotherapy underwent high-throughput TCR beta sequencing. The patients took part in an open-label, single-center phase 2 trial of ibrutinib monotherapy. Here is what the overall study found, with its caveats: Sampling times were not matched between patients in sustained remission and patients whose disease was progressing, and lymph node repertoires were not examined. Baseline clonality was found to be higher than that of age-matched healthy donors and was strongly correlated with circulating CD8+ T-cell counts. Public clonotypes were rare and either shrank or stayed stable during treatment, and the rise in clonality at ibrutinib response reflected expansion of private clonotypes. Clonality rose at ibrutinib response, remained stable during sustained remission, and dropped back toward baseline at progression.

This clone was counted ten times or more. Its antigen specificity is not known. No base-level quality is on record; no much larger clone is a single base apart. There are 13 amino acids in the CDR3, from cysteine to phenylalanine inclusive. The kept DNA is CDR3 alone, 39 bases in frame from the first base. V and J are truncated by 9 bases and 7 bases respectively, leaving an intervening sequence of 16 bases. Via the germline V gene, CDR1 is SNHLY and CDR2 FYNNEI. The goal of deep resolution MiSeq sequencing was a depth between 1 in 1 million and 1 in 200,000 T cells, and coverage averaged 10x per clonotype. The immunoSEQ hsTCRB Kit was used to generate TCR beta libraries. In the authors' own workflow: The data were analyzed with ImmunoSEQ Analyzer and ImmunoSEQ Data Assistant, and V, D and J gene assignments followed IMGT definitions. Clonality, which ranges from 0 to 1, was calculated as one minus the normalized Shannon entropy of productive rearrangement frequencies. Only overrepresented clonotypes making up at least 0.05% of each patient's repertoire were included in the public clonotype analysis. Repertoires from thirteen age-matched healthy donors in immuneACCESS were used as clonality controls. This is the immuneACCESS table as TCRdb keeps it, with only in-frame sequences that have V and J called. A part of the clones is gone; compared with another copy, unresolved V genes explain less than half, and the rest is unexplained. V, J and clone size are those of that table, while D and trimming were read from the DNA. In this sample the table shows more than 75,000 clones, roughly 80% of which occur a single time. Of the sample, 20% to 25% is held by the ten largest clones.

The receptor was derived from a human donor with chronic lymphocytic leukemia. This sequence uses TRBV2 and TRBJ1-5; a tentative D match to TRBD1 spans 5 bases. Sequencing used PBMCs, obtained after 24 months of ibrutinib treatment. The DNA sequence is as follows: TGTGCCAGTGCCACCGGGGGGGAGCAGCCCCAGCATTTT. This is translated as CASATGGEQPQHF.